Here is one T cell receptor beta chain with its context. Sequenced by immunoSEQ multiplex PCR; TCRdb stores in-frame clones only, minus some. The repertoire includes about 48,000 clones, 70% to 90% of them detected once, and 9.9% sits in the top ten. The sample belongs to a study of OX40 agonist ivuxolimab in advanced cancers. Exclusion applied to patients with autoimmune disease history or systemic immunosuppression. Germline V CDR1 and CDR2: SGHTA, FQGTGA. V shed 4 bases and J shed 1 base, with 6 bases lying between them. The CDR3 extends over 13 amino acids. This rearrangement joins TRBV7-3 to TRBJ2-3, with D hard to call. Sample: CD4+ or CD8+ T cells sorted from blood, taken in a trial of the OX40 agonist ivuxolimab. This clonotype originated in an adult with an advanced solid tumor such as melanoma, head and neck, liver or kidney cancer. CDR3 sequence reads: CASSWSGTDTQYF. The CDR3 DNA is TGTGCCAGCAGCTGGAGTGGCACAGATACGCAGTATTTT.